Included here is one T cell receptor (beta chain) sequence, with context. What it binds is unknown. This sample was taken from a study of T cell responses to AZD1222 COVID-19 vaccine. Study-level information: Investigators merged groups given second doses at roughly 4 or roughly 12 weeks. Points from the study as a whole: In the spike-specific TCR repertoire, nearly half reportedly target unmutated variant regions. Along spike, vaccine-associated CD4 TCRs were found throughout, with dominance at 160-218 and 743-854.

Deletions cut 5 bases from V and 4 bases from J, with 6 bases between. The germline CDR1 and CDR2 sequences are MNHEY and SMNVEV (reference sequence). The CDR3 consists of 12 residues. Here immunoSEQ multiplex PCR was the method, and the copy in TCRdb shows in-frame clones only, minus some. The sample shows about 140,000 clones, 85% to 90% of them seen only once. This TCR was sampled from an adult in good health. J is TRBJ2-1 and V is TRBV27; D is undetermined. Here the sequenced sample was peripheral blood, taken on day 0 of AZD1222 vaccination. CDR3 residues: CASSHGYNEQFF. The CDR3 bases are TGTGCCAGCAGTCATGGGTACAATGAGCAGTTCTTC.